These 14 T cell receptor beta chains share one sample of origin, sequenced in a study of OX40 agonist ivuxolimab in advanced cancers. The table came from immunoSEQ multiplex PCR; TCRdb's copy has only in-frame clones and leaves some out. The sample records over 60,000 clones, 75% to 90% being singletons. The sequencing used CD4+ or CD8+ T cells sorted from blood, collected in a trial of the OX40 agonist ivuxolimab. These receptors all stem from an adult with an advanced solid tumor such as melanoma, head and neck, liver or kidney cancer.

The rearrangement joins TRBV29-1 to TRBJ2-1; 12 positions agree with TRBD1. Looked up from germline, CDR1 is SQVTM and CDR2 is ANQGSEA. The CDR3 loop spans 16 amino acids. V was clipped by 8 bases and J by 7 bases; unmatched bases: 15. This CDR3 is CSTLGRGTGGRNEQFF. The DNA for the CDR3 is TGCAGCACGTTGGGGAGGGGGACAGGGGGCCGGAATGAGCAGTTCTTC.

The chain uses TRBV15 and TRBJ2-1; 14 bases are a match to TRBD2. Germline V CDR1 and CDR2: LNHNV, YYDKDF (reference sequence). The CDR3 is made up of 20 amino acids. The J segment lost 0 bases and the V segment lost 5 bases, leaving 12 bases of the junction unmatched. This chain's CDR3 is CATSPGPTSGRALSYNEQFF. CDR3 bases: TGTGCCACCAGCCCCGGGCCGACTAGCGGGAGGGCCCTCTCCTACAATGAGCAGTTCTTC.

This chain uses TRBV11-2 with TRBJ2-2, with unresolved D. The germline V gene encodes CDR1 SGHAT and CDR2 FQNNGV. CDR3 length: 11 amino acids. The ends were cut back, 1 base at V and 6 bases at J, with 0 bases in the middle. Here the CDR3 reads CASSLAGELFF. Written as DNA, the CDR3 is TGTGCCAGCAGCTTAGCCGGGGAGCTGTTTTTT.

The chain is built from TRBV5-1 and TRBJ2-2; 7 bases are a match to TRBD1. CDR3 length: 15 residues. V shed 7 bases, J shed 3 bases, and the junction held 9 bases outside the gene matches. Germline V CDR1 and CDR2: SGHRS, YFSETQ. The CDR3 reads CASARGRLDTGELFF. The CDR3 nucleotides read TGCGCCAGCGCAAGGGGGCGTCTGGACACCGGGGAGCTGTTTTTT.

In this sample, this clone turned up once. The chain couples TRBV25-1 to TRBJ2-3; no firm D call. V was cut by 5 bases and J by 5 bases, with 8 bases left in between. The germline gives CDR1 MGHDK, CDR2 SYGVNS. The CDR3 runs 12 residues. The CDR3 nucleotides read TGTGCCAGCAGTCCTAGGGAAGATACGCAGTATTTT. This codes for CASSPREDTQYF.

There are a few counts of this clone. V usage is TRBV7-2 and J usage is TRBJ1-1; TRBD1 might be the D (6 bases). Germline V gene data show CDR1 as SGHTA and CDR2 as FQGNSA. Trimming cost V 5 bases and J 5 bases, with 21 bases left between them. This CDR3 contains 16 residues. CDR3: CASSRDIGKGRTEAFF. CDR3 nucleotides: TGTGCCAGCAGCCGGGACATTGGTAAGGGTCGGACTGAAGCTTTCTTT.

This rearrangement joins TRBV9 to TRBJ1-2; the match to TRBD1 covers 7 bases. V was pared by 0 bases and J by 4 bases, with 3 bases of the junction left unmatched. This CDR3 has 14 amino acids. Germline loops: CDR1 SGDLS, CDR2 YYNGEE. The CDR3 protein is CASSVGQGPYGYTF. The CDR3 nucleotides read TGTGCCAGCAGCGTAGGACAGGGACCCTATGGCTACACCTTC.

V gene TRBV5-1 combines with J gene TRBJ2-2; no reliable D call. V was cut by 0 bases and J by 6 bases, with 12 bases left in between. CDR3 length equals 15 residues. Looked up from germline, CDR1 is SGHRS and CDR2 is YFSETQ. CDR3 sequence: CASSLDVNPPGELFF. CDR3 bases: TGCGCCAGCAGCTTGGATGTAAACCCCCCCGGGGAGCTGTTTTTT.

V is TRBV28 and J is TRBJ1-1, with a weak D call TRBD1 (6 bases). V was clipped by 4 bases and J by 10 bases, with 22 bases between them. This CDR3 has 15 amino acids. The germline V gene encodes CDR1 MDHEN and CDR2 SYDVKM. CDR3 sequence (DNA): TGTGCCAGCAGTTCAACCAAGATGGGGGCCGTCACAGCTTTCTTT. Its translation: CASSSTKMGAVTAFF.

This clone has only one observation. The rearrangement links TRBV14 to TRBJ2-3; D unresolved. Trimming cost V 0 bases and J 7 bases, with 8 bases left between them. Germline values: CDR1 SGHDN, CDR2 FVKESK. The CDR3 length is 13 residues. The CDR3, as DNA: TGTGCCAGCAGCCAAGACCGGAGCCATACGCAGTATTTT. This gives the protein CASSQDRSHTQYF.

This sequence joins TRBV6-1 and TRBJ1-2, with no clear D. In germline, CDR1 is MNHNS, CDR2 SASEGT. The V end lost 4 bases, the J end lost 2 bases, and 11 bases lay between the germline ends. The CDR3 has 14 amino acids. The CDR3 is CASSGLGLNYGYTF. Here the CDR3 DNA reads TGTGCCAGCAGTGGATTAGGGTTAAACTATGGCTACACCTTC.

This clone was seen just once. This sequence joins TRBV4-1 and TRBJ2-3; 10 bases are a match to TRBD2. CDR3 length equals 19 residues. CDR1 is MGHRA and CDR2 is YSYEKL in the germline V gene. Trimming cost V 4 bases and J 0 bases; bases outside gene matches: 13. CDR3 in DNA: TGCGCCAGCAGCCGCCGGACTAGCGGAACTTACTCTAGCACAGATACGCAGTATTTT. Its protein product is CASSRRTSGTYSSTDTQYF.

The CDR3 DNA follows: TGTGCCAGCAGGCTCGGGACAGACACAGATACGCAGTATTTT. Residues: CASRLGTDTDTQYF. The chain joins TRBV25-1 to TRBJ2-3, with 7 bases aligning to TRBD1. CDR3 size: 14 residues. After removal of 6 bases from V and 2 bases from J, the junction contained 5 bases not matched to a gene. Germline CDR1 is MGHDK and CDR2 is SYGVNS.

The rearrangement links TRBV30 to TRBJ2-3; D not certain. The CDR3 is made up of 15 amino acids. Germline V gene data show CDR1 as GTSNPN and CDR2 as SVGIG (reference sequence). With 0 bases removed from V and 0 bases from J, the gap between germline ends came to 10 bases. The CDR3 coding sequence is TGTGCCTGGAGTGTACAAGGCCCCAGCACAGATACGCAGTATTTT. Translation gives CAWSVQGPSTDTQYF.